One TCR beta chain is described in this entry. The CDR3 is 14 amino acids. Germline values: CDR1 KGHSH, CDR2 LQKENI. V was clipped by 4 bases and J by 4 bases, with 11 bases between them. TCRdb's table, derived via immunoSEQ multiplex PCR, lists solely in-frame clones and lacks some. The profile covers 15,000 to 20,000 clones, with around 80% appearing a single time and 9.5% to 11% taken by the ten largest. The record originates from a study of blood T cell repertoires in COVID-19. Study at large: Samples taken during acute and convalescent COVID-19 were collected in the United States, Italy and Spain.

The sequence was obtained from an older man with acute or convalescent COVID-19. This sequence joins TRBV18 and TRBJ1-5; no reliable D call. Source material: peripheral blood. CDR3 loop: CASSRAGMNQPQHF. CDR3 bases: TGTGCCAGCTCACGGGCAGGCATGAATCAGCCCCAGCATTTT.